Below are 26 T cell receptor beta chains sequenced from a single sample in a study of technical replicates of blood from several donors. Method: immunoSEQ multiplex PCR; TCRdb's copy keeps in-frame clones and lacks some. The repertoire holds tens of thousands of clones, with 85% to 95% as singletons. Source material: T cells isolated from PBMCs. These TCRs come from a human donor in good health.

V usage is TRBV29-1 and J usage is TRBJ2-7, with 7 positions matching TRBD2. Unmatched junction bases numbered 0, after V lost 2 bases and J lost 2 bases. The CDR3 sequence is 12 residues long. Germline V gene sequence: CDR1 SQVTM, CDR2 ANQGSEA. The CDR3 nucleotides read TGCAGCGTTGAACTAGCGGCCTACGAGCAGTACTTC. Protein: CSVELAAYEQYF.

V usage is TRBV30 and J usage is TRBJ1-2, with D uncertain. Trimming stripped 5 bases from V and 4 bases from J, with 20 bases between. This CDR3 spans 15 amino acids. Germline CDR1 is GTSNPN and CDR2 is SVGIG (reference sequence). The CDR3: CAWAGMKGFVYGYTF. The CDR3 DNA reads as TGTGCCTGGGCGGGGATGAAGGGTTTTGTCTATGGCTACACCTTC.

The rearrangement uses TRBV4-1 and TRBJ1-5; 7 bases align to TRBD1. The CDR3 has 14 amino acids. Trimming at V came to 0 bases and at J to 7 bases, leaving 3 bases not matched to a gene. From germline, CDR1 is MGHRA and CDR2 YSYEKL. The CDR3: CASSQDQGVQPQHF. The CDR3, as DNA: TGCGCCAGCAGCCAAGATCAGGGGGTCCAGCCCCAGCATTTT.

The chain combines TRBV7-9 with TRBJ1-1; tentative D call: TRBD1 (6 bases). The CDR3 consists of 14 residues. Trimming pared 1 base from V and 0 bases from J, leaving 6 bases between. Germline V CDR1 and CDR2: SEHNR, FQNEAQ (reference sequence). The CDR3 bases are TGTGCCAGCAGCTTAGGGGACATGAACACTGAAGCTTTCTTT. It specifies CASSLGDMNTEAFF. Full variable domain (remainder filled in from reference TRBV7-9 and TRBJ1-1): DTGVSQNPRHKITKRGQNVTFRCDPISEHNRLYWYRQTLGQGPEFLTYFQNEAQLEKSRLLSDRFSAERPKGSFSTLEIQRTEQGDSAMYLCASSLGDMNTEAFFGQGTRLTVV.

The chain carries TRBV28 and TRBJ1-4; possibly TRBD1 for D (6 bases). Trimming removed 7 bases from V and 8 bases from J, with 14 bases in between. Germline V gene sequence: CDR1 MDHEN, CDR2 SYDVKM. The CDR3 has 13 residues. As DNA, the CDR3 is TGTGCCAGCACTCACGGGGGGCACGAAAAACTGTTTTTT. Encoded protein: CASTHGGHEKLFF. Together with reference TRBV28 and TRBJ1-4, the CDR3 gives the full variable domain: DVKVTQSSRYLVKRTGEKVFLECVQDMDHENMFWYRQDPGLGLRLIYFSYDVKMKEKGDIPEGYSVSREKKERFSLILESASTNQTSMYLCASTHGGHEKLFFGSGTQLSVL.

This chain uses TRBV9 with TRBJ1-1; 8 nucleotides line up with TRBD1. The V segment lost 1 base and the J segment 4 bases; nucleotides outside the gene matches: 3. Germline V gene lookup returns CDR1 SGDLS and CDR2 YYNGEE. This CDR3 is 14 amino acids long. The CDR3 spells CASSVSGGFTEAFF. The CDR3 DNA reads TGTGCCAGCAGCGTATCAGGGGGCTTCACTGAAGCTTTCTTT.

The CDR3 region is CASCRTWGDEKLFF. The CDR3 DNA follows: TGTGCCAGCTGTCGAACATGGGGGGATGAAAAACTGTTTTTT. The chain couples TRBV21-1 to TRBJ1-4. TRBV21-1 constitutes a pseudogene. This CDR3 has 14 residues.

The chain links TRBV30 to TRBJ1-2; D call uncertain. Germline lookup yields CDR1 GTSNPN and CDR2 SVGIG (reference sequence). Trimming shortened V by 0 bases and J by 3 bases, and 14 bases separated the two germline ends. The CDR3 has 15 amino acids. DNA for the CDR3: TGTGCCTGGAGTGTACCAGGTACGGAGGACTATGGCTACACCTTC. Translation: CAWSVPGTEDYGYTF.

The chain uses TRBV25-1 and TRBJ2-1, with 9 bases aligning to TRBD2. The germline V gene has CDR1 MGHDK and CDR2 SYGVNS. The CDR3 covers 15 residues. With V trimmed by 7 bases and J by 0 bases, 4 bases remained unmatched. CDR3 in amino acids: CASTEAGGSYNEQFF. In nucleotides, the CDR3 is TGTGCCAGCACCGAAGCGGGAGGCTCCTACAATGAGCAGTTCTTC.

This chain connects TRBV9 to TRBJ2-1; TRBD1 matches 8 bases. The CDR3 runs 15 residues. V lost 4 bases, J lost 7 bases, and 10 bases stayed unmatched. Germline V CDR1 and CDR2: SGDLS, YYNGEE. The CDR3 coding sequence is TGTGCCAGCAGCACCTCCGGGACAGGTAAAAATGAGCAGTTCTTC. Translated, it gives CASSTSGTGKNEQFF.

The chain links TRBV25-1 to TRBJ2-1; 9 nucleotides align to TRBD2. Looked up from germline, CDR1 is MGHDK and CDR2 is SYGVNS. The junction had 4 bases not matched to a gene; V was cut back by 0 bases and J by 4 bases. The CDR3 spans 16 residues. Here the CDR3 reads CASSEYGLAGYNEQFF. The CDR3 nucleotides read TGTGCCAGCAGTGAATACGGGCTAGCGGGGTACAATGAGCAGTTCTTC.

The CDR3 sequence: CASSDFGGLYQETQYF. Written as DNA, the CDR3 is TGTGCCAGCAGTGATTTTGGAGGACTGTACCAAGAGACCCAGTACTTC. V gene TRBV25-1 combines with J gene TRBJ2-5; D is perhaps TRBD2 (5 bases). Per germline, CDR1 MGHDK and CDR2 SYGVNS. The CDR3 sequence is 16 residues long. The V end was cut by 3 bases, the J end by 0 bases, with 14 bases between.

This clone was counted only a few times. The chain combines TRBV5-5 with TRBJ1-1; TRBD1 is a possible D gene (5 bases). Germline V lookup: CDR1 SGHKS, CDR2 YYEKEE (reference sequence). The germline V and J ends were trimmed by 4 bases and 11 bases, with 12 bases remaining between them. The CDR3 has 11 residues. CDR3 region: CASSPAGFAFF. DNA for the CDR3: TGTGCCAGCAGCCCTGCAGGGTTTGCTTTCTTT. The entire variable domain, with the rest obtained from reference TRBV5-5 and TRBJ1-1, is as follows: DAGVTQSPTHLIKTRGQQVTLRCSPISGHKSVSWYQQVLGQGPQFIFQYYEKEERGRGNFPDRFSARQFPNYSSELNVNALLLGDSALYLCASSPAGFAFFGQGTRLTVV.

V usage is TRBV7-2 and J usage is TRBJ2-7; D may be TRBD2 (6 bases). This CDR3 region has 14 residues. Germline V lookup: CDR1 SGHTA, CDR2 FQGNSA. V shed 1 base and J shed 4 bases, with 11 bases lying between them. This CDR3 is CASSLGGGSYEQYF. The CDR3 DNA sequence: TGTGCCAGCAGCTTAGGGGGAGGATCTTACGAGCAGTACTTC.

This rearrangement joins TRBV29-1 to TRBJ2-2, with 8 bases aligning to TRBD1. The V and J ends lost 4 bases and 5 bases, in that order; junction bases with no gene match: 3. The germline CDR1 and CDR2 sequences are SQVTM and ANQGSEA. CDR3 length: 13 residues. The CDR3 here is CSVGTGITGELFF. In DNA, the CDR3 is TGCAGCGTTGGGACAGGGATTACCGGGGAGCTGTTTTTT.

The rearrangement joins TRBV5-1 to TRBJ2-7, with 7 bases fitting TRBD1. The CDR3 is 14 amino acids. J gave up 3 bases and V 2 bases, and 5 bases lay outside the gene matches. Germline lookup yields CDR1 SGHRS and CDR2 YFSETQ. Here the CDR3 DNA reads TGCGCCAGCAGCTTACAGGGGTATGACTACGAGCAGTACTTC. As protein: CASSLQGYDYEQYF.

The chain joins TRBV11-2 to TRBJ1-4, with TRBD1 matching over 9 bases. Per the germline V gene, CDR1 is SGHAT and CDR2 is FQNNGV. CDR3 length: 14 residues. J lost 7 bases, V lost 5 bases, and 5 bases had no gene match. The DNA for the CDR3 is TGTGCCAGCAGCATTGGGACAGGGACTGAAAAACTGTTTTTT. Protein: CASSIGTGTEKLFF.

This clone was recorded once. V gene TRBV5-4 combines with J gene TRBJ2-7; D is possibly TRBD1 (7 bases). This CDR3 has 17 amino acids. Germline CDR1 SGHNT, CDR2 YYREEE (reference sequence). Trimming took off 0 bases at V and 2 bases at J, with 18 bases between the two ends. Here the CDR3 DNA reads TGTGCCAGCAGCTTGGTGGTTTTCAGGGGGGACCCCTACGAGCAGTACTTC. Amino acids: CASSLVVFRGDPYEQYF.

V usage is TRBV5-6 and J usage is TRBJ2-5; the D gene is possibly TRBD2 (6 bases). The germline V gene encodes CDR1 SGHDT and CDR2 YYEEEE. CDR3 length equals 13 residues. Trimming shortened V by 4 bases and J by 1 base, and 8 bases separated the two germline ends. The CDR3 region has the DNA TGTGCCAGCAGCGGGGACTTCCAAGAGACCCAGTACTTC. Translation: CASSGDFQETQYF.

The genes are TRBV28 and TRBJ2-1, with 9 positions matching TRBD2. CDR3 length equals 14 residues. V dropped 4 bases and J dropped 8; count of bases not matched to a gene: 6. Germline V gives CDR1 MDHEN, CDR2 SYDVKM. This CDR3 is CASSSVAGDHEQFF. The CDR3 bases are TGTGCCAGCAGTTCCGTAGCGGGAGACCATGAGCAGTTCTTC.

The genes are TRBV2 and TRBJ2-7; the match to TRBD1 covers 8 bases. CDR3 length: 13 residues. V lost 11 bases and J lost 2; bases outside the gene matches: 8. Germline V gene data show CDR1 as SNHLY and CDR2 as FYNNEI. The CDR3 reads CAGLGQVTYEQYF. The CDR3 nucleotides read TGTGCCGGACTGGGACAGGTGACCTACGAGCAGTACTTC.

The chain carries TRBV10-2 and TRBJ2-7; D remains unclear. In germline, CDR1 is WSHSY, CDR2 SAAADI. Trimming left V 6 bases short and J 3 bases short, with 15 bases between. This CDR3 contains 14 residues. The chain's CDR3 is CASRNGDGNYEQYF. The CDR3 nucleotides are TGCGCCAGCAGGAACGGAGACGGAAACTACGAGCAGTACTTC.

The CDR3 loop reads CASSRKQGSDTQYF. CDR3 DNA: TGTGCCAGCAGTCGAAAACAGGGTTCAGATACGCAGTATTTT. J is TRBJ2-3 and V is TRBV7-6; tentatively, D is TRBD1 (6 bases). The CDR3 extends over 14 amino acids. Trimming shortened V by 6 bases and J by 4 bases, and 14 bases separated the two germline ends. From germline, CDR1 is SGHVS and CDR2 FNYEAQ.

The J gene is TRBJ2-5, the V gene TRBV29-1; D is possibly TRBD2 (6 bases). CDR1 is SQVTM and CDR2 is ANQGSEA in the germline V gene. The CDR3 runs 13 residues. Trimming removed 5 bases from V and 4 bases from J, with 14 bases in between. CDR3 in DNA: TGCAGCGTTTCCCGCCAGGGAGGAGAGACCCAGTACTTC. Translating gives CSVSRQGGETQYF.

This rearrangement joins TRBV7-9 to TRBJ1-1, with 7 positions matching TRBD1. The trim removed 5 bases at V and 5 bases at J, leaving 8 bases unmatched. Germline lookup yields CDR1 SEHNR and CDR2 FQNEAQ (reference sequence). The CDR3 is 14 amino acids. The DNA for the CDR3 is TGTGCCAGCAGCGAGTTTACAGGGGAGACTGAAGCTTTCTTT. Translated: CASSEFTGETEAFF.

The gene calls are TRBV13 and TRBJ2-5; 8 bases align to TRBD2. The CDR3 consists of 13 residues. V was pared by 8 bases and J by 1 base, with 3 bases of the junction left unmatched. Germline V CDR1 and CDR2: PRHDT, FYEKMQ (reference sequence). As DNA, the CDR3 is TGTGCCAGCCGGGAGGGTCTCCAAGAGACCCAGTACTTC. Translating gives CASREGLQETQYF. Based on the CDR3 plus reference TRBV13 and TRBJ2-5, the full variable domain is AAGVIQSPRHLIKEKRETATLKCYPIPRHDTVYWYQQGPGQDPQFLISFYEKMQSDKGSIPDRFSAQQFSDYHSELNMSSLELGDSALYFCASREGLQETQYFGPGTRLLVL.